The rows below give T cell receptor beta chains drawn from one sample of a study of T-cell memory formation after mild COVID-19. TCRdb reprocessed the 5' RACE reads with MiXCR, giving one entry per CDR3 protein. Of under 400,000 distinct CDR3 sequences in the sample, around 21% were seen once. Sequenced: PBMCs or a T cell subset sorted from them (not recorded which). These receptor sequences come from an adult woman who had mild COVID-19 (a few samples of this study predate the infection). Cell type and time point are not known. The conserved cysteine and the conserved F or W are not part of the CDR3 here. The D gene is left open where the match is weak. The size field is filled for only some rows; it gives once, few, many or a size class.

CDR3: AISESSASGNTIY; J: TRBJ1-3; size: .; D: .; V: TRBV10-3
CDR3: ASSVSTNSPLH; J: TRBJ1-6; size: medium-sized; D: .; V: TRBV25-1
CDR3: ATLNSLGNEQF; J: TRBJ2-1; size: few; D: .; V: TRBV28
CDR3: ASRSEGWGYNEQF; J: TRBJ2-1; size: .; D: .; V: TRBV7-2
CDR3: ASRTTRTNYGYT; J: TRBJ1-2; size: .; D: .; V: TRBV5-4
CDR3: ASSWGSTKNIQY; J: TRBJ2-4; size: .; D: .; V: TRBV6-5
CDR3: ASSWGGQNTEAF; J: TRBJ1-1; size: .; D: .; V: TRBV12-3/TRBV12-4
CDR3: ASSFSLNTGELF; J: TRBJ2-2; size: few; D: .; V: TRBV5-1
CDR3: ASSFQALTGYGYT; J: TRBJ1-2; size: few; D: .; V: TRBV12-3/TRBV12-4
CDR3: ASRSGRYSYNEQF; J: TRBJ2-1; size: .; D: .; V: TRBV12-3/TRBV12-4
CDR3: ASSHNTGGRETQY; J: TRBJ2-5; size: few; D: TRBD1; V: TRBV7-2
CDR3: ASSYKGSSYNEQF; J: TRBJ2-1; size: .; D: .; V: TRBV6-5
CDR3: ASSYNGLAGGRYSYEQY; J: TRBJ2-7; size: .; D: TRBD2; V: TRBV7-6
CDR3: AISEGVAGDFDEQF; J: TRBJ2-1; size: few; D: TRBD2; V: TRBV10-3
CDR3: ASRADTYEQY; J: TRBJ2-7; size: .; D: .; V: TRBV12-3/TRBV12-4
CDR3: ATSSLPQEWGSYEQY; J: TRBJ2-7; size: few; D: .; V: TRBV15
CDR3: ASSQTGSGQETQY; J: TRBJ2-5; size: .; D: TRBD1; V: TRBV6-5
CDR3: SASRPGTGGKRAGELF; J: TRBJ2-2; size: .; D: TRBD1; V: TRBV20-1
CDR3: ASSLRGIPPETQY; J: TRBJ2-5; size: .; D: .; V: TRBV5-1
CDR3: ATSDPRLAGGPDTQY; J: TRBJ2-3; size: .; D: TRBD2; V: TRBV24-1
CDR3: AWSAGHRVSTDTQY; J: TRBJ2-3; size: .; D: .; V: TRBV30